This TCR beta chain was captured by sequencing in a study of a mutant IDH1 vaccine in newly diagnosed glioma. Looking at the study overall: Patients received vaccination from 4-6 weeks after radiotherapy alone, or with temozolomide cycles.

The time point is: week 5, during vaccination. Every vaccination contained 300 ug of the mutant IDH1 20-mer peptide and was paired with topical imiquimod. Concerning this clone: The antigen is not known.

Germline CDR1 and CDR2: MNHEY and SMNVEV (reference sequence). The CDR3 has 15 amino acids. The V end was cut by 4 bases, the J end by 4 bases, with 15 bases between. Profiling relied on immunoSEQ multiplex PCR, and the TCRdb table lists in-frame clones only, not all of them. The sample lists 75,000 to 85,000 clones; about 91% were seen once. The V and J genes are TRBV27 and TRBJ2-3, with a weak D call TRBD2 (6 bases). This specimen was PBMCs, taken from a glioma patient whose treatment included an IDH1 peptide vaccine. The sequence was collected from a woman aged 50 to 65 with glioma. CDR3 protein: CASSSYGGIADTQYF. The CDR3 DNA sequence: TGTGCCAGCAGTTCGTATGGGGGGATCGCAGATACGCAGTATTTT.